This T cell receptor (beta chain) was obtained from a study of CD8+CD57+ T cells in acquired aplastic anemia. Template material for TCR beta VDJ and CDR3 profiling consisted of genomic DNA. MiXCR was run by TCRdb on the reads, yielding one entry per CDR3 protein. The sample lists about 190,000 distinct CDR3 sequences, approximately 49% occurring once. The trim removed 5 bases at V and 8 bases at J, leaving 11 bases unmatched. Germline lookup yields CDR1 SGHVS and CDR2 FQNEAQ. The CDR3 is made up of 16 amino acids. The chain employs TRBV7-8 and TRBJ2-1; 11 bases are shared with TRBD2. Source material: sorted CD4+, CD8+, or CD8+CD57+ T cells (not recorded which) from PBMCs. The receptor's source is a human donor in good health, serving as a control. CDR3: CASSPLSGGANDEQFF. The CDR3 DNA sequence: TGTGCCAGCAGCCCACTTAGCGGGGGGGCCAACGATGAGCAGTTCTTC. The full variable domain, completed using reference TRBV7-8 and TRBJ2-1, is GAGVSQSPRYKVAKRGQDVALRCDPISGHVSLFWYQQALGQGPEFLTYFQNEAQLDKSGLPSDRFFAERPEGSVSTLKIQRTQQEDSAVYLCASSPLSGGANDEQFFGPGTRLTVL.